This is a list of T cell receptor beta chains from one sample in a study of shared clonotypes between healthy human individuals. Repertoires were generated with immunoSEQ multiplex PCR, while TCRdb's copy carries only in-frame clones and drops some. Of about 2.4 million clones listed, around nine tenths are singletons. The sample consisted of naive CD4+ T cells sorted from blood. The receptor set was obtained from a man aged 18 to 30 in good health. The CDR3 runs from the conserved cysteine through the conserved F or W. A D gene is named only where the DNA matches it firmly. A row's size may be missing; if present it is once, few, many or a size class.

len	v_gene	abundance	j_gene	d_gene	CDR3aa	CDR3nt
13	TRBV4-1	-	TRBJ2-5	-	CASSHERLETQYF	TGCGCCAGCAGCCATGAGAGGTTGGAGACCCAGTACTTC
14	TRBV10-3	-	TRBJ2-7	-	CAIREDPTSYEQYF	TGTGCCATCAGGGAGGACCCCACCTCCTACGAGCAGTACTTC
16	TRBV7-8	-	TRBJ2-3	-	CASSLGTKGGTDTQYF	TGTGCCAGCAGCTTAGGGACTAAGGGGGGCACAGATACGCAGTATTTT
12	TRBV30	-	TRBJ1-1	-	CAWKRMNTEAFF	TGTGCCTGGAAAAGGATGAACACTGAAGCTTTCTTT
15	TRBV6-6	-	TRBJ2-2	-	CASSSGAGYTGELFF	TGTGCCAGCAGTTCAGGGGCTGGGTACACCGGGGAGCTGTTTTTT
13	TRBV29-1	once	TRBJ2-3	-	CSVDWWGTDTQYF	TGCAGCGTTGACTGGTGGGGCACAGATACGCAGTATTTT
11	TRBV28	once	TRBJ2-7	TRBD2	CAGGGSYEQYF	TGTGCTGGCGGGGGGTCCTACGAGCAGTACTTC
15	TRBV6-1	-	TRBJ2-7	TRBD1	CASSEYPGQGDEQYF	TGTGCCAGCAGTGAATACCCGGGACAGGGGGACGAGCAGTACTTC
15	TRBV5-1	-	TRBJ2-3	-	CASSLGRQGRDTQYF	TGCGCCAGCAGCTTGGGTCGGCAGGGTAGAGATACGCAGTATTTT
15	TRBV19	-	TRBJ2-7	-	CASSTLGQREGEQYF	TGTGCCAGTAGTACCCTCGGACAGAGAGAGGGCGAGCAGTACTTC
16	TRBV2	-	TRBJ2-5	TRBD2	CASSASPGLASETQYF	TGTGCCAGCAGCGCAAGCCCGGGACTAGCGTCGGAGACCCAGTACTTC
14	TRBV19	-	TRBJ1-1	-	CASSMSGIGTEAFF	TGTGCCAGTAGTATGTCAGGGATCGGGACTGAAGCTTTCTTT
15	TRBV18	-	TRBJ2-5	-	CASSPGAQAVKTQYF	TGTGCCAGCTCACCCGGGGCCCAGGCAGTAAAGACCCAGTACTTC
14	TRBV4-1	-	TRBJ2-5	TRBD1	CASSQQGVEETQYF	TGCGCCAGCAGCCAACAGGGGGTCGAAGAGACCCAGTACTTC
15	TRBV28	-	TRBJ2-1	-	CASSFWGGPNNEQFF	TGTGCCAGCAGTTTTTGGGGGGGCCCTAACAATGAGCAGTTCTTC
15	TRBV6-5	-	TRBJ1-1	TRBD1	CASSYSRLGTGVDFF	TGTGCCAGCAGTTACTCGAGGTTAGGTACAGGGGTTGATTTCTTT
15	TRBV27	-	TRBJ2-7	TRBD2	CASSSGASGSYEQYF	TGTGCCAGCAGTTCGGGGGCTAGCGGGTCCTACGAGCAGTACTTC
16	TRBV7-2	-	TRBJ1-1	-	CASSSRREALNTEAFF	TGTGCCAGCAGCTCAAGAAGGGAGGCCTTGAACACTGAAGCTTTCTTT
15	TRBV6-1	-	TRBJ1-1	TRBD1	CASSGARQGDTEAFF	TGTGCCAGCAGTGGAGCAAGACAGGGGGACACTGAAGCTTTCTTT
16	TRBV18	-	TRBJ2-7	TRBD2	CASSPLGTSGGYEQYF	TGTGCCAGCTCACCCCTCGGGACTAGCGGGGGCTACGAGCAGTACTTC
15	TRBV27	-	TRBJ2-5	-	CASRRRTGGGETQYF	TGTGCCAGCAGGCGTAGAACAGGGGGAGGGGAGACCCAGTACTTC
15	TRBV6-5	-	TRBJ1-3	-	CASSRGQYPGNTIYF	TGTGCCAGCAGCCGCGGACAGTACCCTGGAAACACCATATATTTT
14	TRBV19	-	TRBJ1-2	-	CASSTRDGNYGYTF	TGTGCCAGTAGTACCCGGGACGGGAACTATGGCTACACCTTC
15	TRBV6-5	-	TRBJ2-2	-	CASRALGGGSGELFF	TGTGCCAGCAGAGCCCTCGGGGGCGGGTCCGGGGAGCTGTTTTTT
15	TRBV5-1	-	TRBJ1-3	-	CASSLVAGSGNTIYF	TGCGCCAGCAGCTTGGTTGCAGGGTCTGGAAACACCATATATTTT
15	TRBV5-1	once	TRBJ1-4	-	CASSPNGWGNEKLFF	TGCGCCAGCAGCCCGAATGGTTGGGGAAATGAAAAACTGTTTTTT
16	TRBV19	-	TRBJ1-2	-	CASSSTGRIANYGYTF	TGTGCCAGTAGTAGTACCGGACGGATTGCTAACTATGGCTACACCTTC
13	TRBV28	-	TRBJ1-2	TRBD1	CASSLQGVPGYTF	TGTGCCAGCAGTTTACAGGGGGTTCCTGGCTACACCTTC
12	TRBV14	-	TRBJ2-5	-	CASSQVSETQYF	TGTGCCAGCAGCCAAGTCTCAGAGACCCAGTACTTC
14	TRBV9	-	TRBJ1-1	-	CASSVELGSTEAFF	TGTGCCAGCAGCGTAGAGTTGGGATCCACTGAAGCTTTCTTT
17	TRBV7-9	-	TRBJ2-6	TRBD1	CASSSGTAFSGANVLTF	TGTGCCAGCAGCTCCGGGACAGCCTTCTCTGGGGCCAACGTCCTGACTTTC
14	TRBV19	-	TRBJ2-1	TRBD2	CASSRGLAGDEQFF	TGTGCCAGTAGTAGGGGACTAGCGGGAGATGAGCAGTTCTTC
12	TRBV30	-	TRBJ1-1	-	CAWMDRNTEAFF	TGTGCCTGGATGGACCGGAACACTGAAGCTTTCTTT
15	TRBV6-1	once	TRBJ1-2	-	CASSGDRRVNYGYTF	TGTGCCAGCAGTGGCGACAGACGTGTCAACTATGGCTACACCTTC
16	TRBV15	-	TRBJ2-1	-	CATSRVEDTLGNEQFF	TGTGCCACCAGCAGAGTTGAGGACACACTGGGTAATGAGCAGTTCTTC
14	TRBV6-1	-	TRBJ2-7	-	CASSGRGGFYEQYF	TGTGCCAGCAGTGGAAGAGGGGGATTCTACGAGCAGTACTTC
14	TRBV6-1	-	TRBJ1-1	-	CASSGYFTNTEAFF	TGTGCCAGCAGTGGCTATTTCACTAACACTGAAGCTTTCTTT
12	TRBV6-1	-	TRBJ2-2	-	CASRAMGGELFF	TGTGCCAGCAGGGCGATGGGCGGGGAGCTGTTTTTT
13	TRBV28	-	TRBJ1-1	-	CASSSNRVPEAFF	TGTGCCAGCAGTTCGAACAGGGTCCCTGAAGCTTTCTTT
15	TRBV27	-	TRBJ2-1	TRBD2	CASRIRLAGNNEQFF	TGTGCCAGCAGAATCCGACTAGCGGGAAACAATGAGCAGTTCTTC
17	TRBV30	-	TRBJ1-4	TRBD1	CAWSVGGGRATNEKLFF	TGTGCCTGGAGTGTAGGAGGGGGCCGAGCAACTAATGAAAAACTGTTTTTT
12	TRBV6-5	-	TRBJ2-3	-	CASRGYTDTQYF	TGTGCCAGTCGGGGATACACAGATACGCAGTATTTT
16	TRBV18	-	TRBJ1-1	-	CASSPSLLGGNTEAFF	TGTGCCAGCTCACCTTCTTTATTAGGGGGGAACACTGAAGCTTTCTTT
15	TRBV5-1	-	TRBJ2-1	TRBD2	CASSPLAGLNNEQFF	TGCGCCAGCAGCCCCCTAGCGGGACTAAACAATGAGCAGTTCTTC
16	TRBV30	-	TRBJ2-2	TRBD2	CAWRAGERFNTGELFF	TGTGCCTGGAGGGCGGGAGAAAGGTTCAACACCGGGGAGCTGTTTTTT
11	TRBV30	-	TRBJ2-7	TRBD2	CAWGEGYEQYF	TGTGCCTGGGGGGAGGGATACGAGCAGTACTTC
15	TRBV5-1	-	TRBJ2-3	-	CASSLGLVSTDTQYF	TGCGCCAGCAGCTTGGGGCTAGTCAGCACAGATACGCAGTATTTT
15	TRBV5-1	-	TRBJ1-6	TRBD1	CASSLGDRGYSPLHF	TGCGCCAGCAGCTTGGGAGACAGGGGTTATTCACCCCTCCACTTT
14	TRBV5-1	-	TRBJ2-1	-	CASSSIPGYNEQFF	TGCGCCAGCAGCTCTATCCCCGGGTACAATGAGCAGTTCTTC